This T cell receptor beta chain comes out of a study of T cell responses to AZD1222 COVID-19 vaccine. Method: immunoSEQ multiplex PCR; TCRdb's copy keeps in-frame clones and lacks some. Here the sample spans about 120,000 clones, 88% being singletons. Germline CDR1 and CDR2: SGHNT and YYREEE (reference sequence). This CDR3 has 15 residues. Trimming at V came to 2 bases and at J to 8 bases, leaving 9 bases not matched to a gene. V gene TRBV5-4 combines with J gene TRBJ2-1, with 8 bases lining up with TRBD2. Source: peripheral blood, taken on day 0 of AZD1222 vaccination. This TCR came from an adult in good health. CDR3 in amino acids: CASSFSGSLRYEQFF. The DNA for the CDR3 is TGTGCCAGCAGCTTCAGCGGGAGCCTCCGGTATGAGCAGTTCTTC.